Listed below are T cell receptor beta chains from one sample, sequenced in a study of Ad26.COV2.S vaccination and SARS-CoV-2 variants. Generated by immunoSEQ multiplex PCR, the TCRdb table keeps only in-frame clones and is missing some. The table lists 240,000 or so clones, approximately 87% of them singletons. The material was peripheral blood, obtained in a trial of Ad26.COV2.S vaccine versus placebo. The receptor source for this set is a person aged 18-65 years who received the Ad26.COV2.S COVID-19 vaccine or a placebo. The CDR3 runs from the conserved cysteine through the conserved F or W. Fields, in order: J gene, D gene, clone size, V gene, CDR3 DNA, CDR3 protein. The D gene is left open where the match is weak. Only some rows state a clone size, as once, few, many or a class for expanded clones.

J gene: TRBJ2-2
D gene: .
clone size: .
V gene: TRBV28
CDR3 DNA: TGTGCCAGCAGTTTAGCGGGTCGGGAGCTGTTTTTT
CDR3 protein: CASSLAGRELFF

J gene: TRBJ1-1
D gene: .
clone size: .
V gene: TRBV5-1
CDR3 DNA: TGCGCCAGCAGCTTGGCCAGCATGAACACTGAAGCTTTCTTT
CDR3 protein: CASSLASMNTEAFF

J gene: TRBJ2-1
D gene: TRBD2
clone size: .
V gene: TRBV27
CDR3 DNA: TGTGCCAGCACCCCCCGACTAGCGGGAGGATACAATGAGCAGTTCTTC
CDR3 protein: CASTPRLAGGYNEQFF

J gene: TRBJ2-1
D gene: .
clone size: .
V gene: TRBV30
CDR3 DNA: TGTGCCTGGAGACATGGCAATGAGCAGTTCTTC
CDR3 protein: CAWRHGNEQFF

J gene: TRBJ2-2
D gene: .
clone size: .
V gene: TRBV7-2
CDR3 DNA: TGTGCCAGCAGCCCCCGGACAGCCGGGGAGCTGTTTTTT
CDR3 protein: CASSPRTAGELFF

J gene: TRBJ2-5
D gene: TRBD2
clone size: .
V gene: TRBV11-2
CDR3 DNA: TGTGCCAGCAGCGTTAGCGGGAGAGGTTGGGAGACCCAGTACTTC
CDR3 protein: CASSVSGRGWETQYF

J gene: TRBJ2-1
D gene: TRBD2
clone size: .
V gene: TRBV7-9
CDR3 DNA: TGTGCCAGCAGCCCCGGGACTAGCTGGTACAATGAGCAGTTCTTC
CDR3 protein: CASSPGTSWYNEQFF

J gene: TRBJ1-2
D gene: .
clone size: .
V gene: TRBV9
CDR3 DNA: TGTGCCAGCAGCGTAGAAGGGGTGGGCTATGGCTACACCTTC
CDR3 protein: CASSVEGVGYGYTF

J gene: TRBJ1-1
D gene: .
clone size: .
V gene: TRBV30
CDR3 DNA: TGTGCCTGGGGACATTGGGGAACAGAGAACACTGAAGCTTTCTTT
CDR3 protein: CAWGHWGTENTEAFF

J gene: TRBJ1-1
D gene: TRBD1
clone size: .
V gene: TRBV19
CDR3 DNA: TGTGCCAGTAGTAGGGGACAGGGGGCGGTTTACACTGAAGCTTTCTTT
CDR3 protein: CASSRGQGAVYTEAFF

J gene: TRBJ1-1
D gene: TRBD1
clone size: .
V gene: TRBV30
CDR3 DNA: TGTGCCTGGAGAGACAACAGGGGAACTGAAGCTTTCTTT
CDR3 protein: CAWRDNRGTEAFF

J gene: TRBJ2-7
D gene: .
clone size: .
V gene: TRBV6-2/TRBV6-3
CDR3 DNA: TGTGCCAGCAGTTCGTACTACGAGCAGTACTTC
CDR3 protein: CASSSYYEQYF

J gene: TRBJ1-3
D gene: .
clone size: .
V gene: TRBV27
CDR3 DNA: TGTGCCAGCAGTTTATCCCCAGGGGCTGGAAACACCATATATTTT
CDR3 protein: CASSLSPGAGNTIYF

J gene: TRBJ1-1
D gene: .
clone size: .
V gene: TRBV9
CDR3 DNA: TGTGCCAGCAGCGTAGAGGTCCCGGCGGCAGGGGCTCACCAACCACTGAACACTGAAGCTTTCTTT
CDR3 protein: CASSVEVPAAGAHQPLNTEAFF

J gene: TRBJ1-5
D gene: TRBD1
clone size: .
V gene: TRBV4-3
CDR3 DNA: TGCGCCAGCAGCCAGAACAGGGGGAATCAGCCCCAGCATTTT
CDR3 protein: CASSQNRGNQPQHF

J gene: TRBJ1-6
D gene: .
clone size: .
V gene: TRBV19
CDR3 DNA: TGTGCCAGTAGTATTATGGAGGGGGATAATTCACCCCTCCACTTT
CDR3 protein: CASSIMEGDNSPLHF

J gene: TRBJ2-7
D gene: TRBD2
clone size: .
V gene: TRBV6-2/TRBV6-3
CDR3 DNA: TGTGCCAGCAGTTACTCACCAGCGGGAGGTAACTACGAGCAGTACTTC
CDR3 protein: CASSYSPAGGNYEQYF

J gene: TRBJ2-7
D gene: .
clone size: few
V gene: TRBV11-3
CDR3 DNA: TGTGCCAGCAGCTTAGGGCACGGGTCCTACGAGCAGTACTTC
CDR3 protein: CASSLGHGSYEQYF

J gene: TRBJ2-2
D gene: TRBD1
clone size: .
V gene: TRBV5-4
CDR3 DNA: TGTGCCAGCAGCGGTGGACAGGTGGTTACCGGGGAGCTGTTTTTT
CDR3 protein: CASSGGQVVTGELFF

J gene: TRBJ1-2
D gene: .
clone size: .
V gene: TRBV11-2
CDR3 DNA: TGTGCCAGCAGCTTCCAGGGATTGGGCTACACCTTC
CDR3 protein: CASSFQGLGYTF

J gene: TRBJ2-3
D gene: .
clone size: .
V gene: TRBV12-3/TRBV12-4
CDR3 DNA: TGTGCCAGCAGTTTCCGATACACAGATACGCAGTATTTT
CDR3 protein: CASSFRYTDTQYF

J gene: TRBJ2-5
D gene: TRBD2
clone size: .
V gene: TRBV7-9
CDR3 DNA: TGTGCCAGCAGCTCAGTGCCGGGACTAAGGGAGACCCAGTACTTC
CDR3 protein: CASSSVPGLRETQYF

J gene: TRBJ2-5
D gene: .
clone size: .
V gene: TRBV9
CDR3 DNA: TGTGCCAGCAGCGTAGCCAGGGAAGAGACCCAGTACTTC
CDR3 protein: CASSVAREETQYF

J gene: TRBJ1-5
D gene: .
clone size: .
V gene: TRBV5-5
CDR3 DNA: TGTGCCAGCAGCTTGGCTCACGCGAATCAGCCCCAGCATTTT
CDR3 protein: CASSLAHANQPQHF